The clone carrying this T cell receptor (beta chain) came up a few times. The entry originates in a study of radiotherapy plus CTLA-4 blockade in lung cancer. V was cut by 6 bases and J by 0 bases, with 11 bases left in between. Germline V gives CDR1 SGHVS, CDR2 FQNEAQ. The CDR3 runs 14 residues. Generated by immunoSEQ multiplex PCR, the TCRdb table keeps only in-frame clones and is missing some. The repertoire consists of approximately 82,000 clones, with approximately 80% occurring once and the leading ten covering less than 15%. Sequencing used peripheral blood, obtained from a patient treated with radiotherapy plus ipilimumab. The chain carries TRBV7-8 and TRBJ1-2, with D perhaps matching TRBD1 (5 bases). The sequence came from a human donor with non-small cell lung cancer that progressed on radiotherapy plus ipilimumab. The CDR3 DNA is TGTGCCAGCAGTTGGGGGGAAACTAACTATGGCTACACCTTC. Amino acids: CASSWGETNYGYTF. Full variable domain (rest looked up from reference TRBV7-8 and TRBJ1-2): GAGVSQSPRYKVAKRGQDVALRCDPISGHVSLFWYQQALGQGPEFLTYFQNEAQLDKSGLPSDRFFAERPEGSVSTLKIQRTQQEDSAVYLCASSWGETNYGYTFGSGTRLTVV.